This TCR beta chain was observed in a study of somatic mutations in cytotoxic T cells in rheumatoid arthritis. Study details: Patient blood, roughly 27 ml in EDTA, was obtained immediately after diagnosis and prior to the start of any treatment. Purity of nearly 100% was reached when some V beta antibody-stained T-cell populations were flow-sorted, including V beta1+ cells sequenced for TCRB. Study-level points and caveats: A finding that went unadjusted for multiple comparisons was the slight underrepresentation of TRBV07 in rheumatoid arthritis patients.

The CDR3 contains 15 residues. Germline V gene data show CDR1 as MNHEY and CDR2 as SVGAGI. The V segment lost 6 bases and the J segment 1 base; nucleotides outside the gene matches: 7. Purity of the CD4+ and CD8+ cells, isolated by positive magnetic bead selection, was checked by flow cytometry. To note about this clone: Its antigen is not identified.

The table came from immunoSEQ multiplex PCR; TCRdb's copy has only in-frame clones and leaves some out. The sample carries some 14,000 clones, about nine tenths recorded once. The material sequenced was CD4+ T cells sorted from blood. V and J are TRBV6-5 and TRBJ2-3; 7 bases fit TRBD1. The sequence was obtained from a man between 65 and 79 years old with rheumatoid arthritis. The CDR3: CASSLTGTGTDTQYF. The CDR3, as DNA: TGTGCCAGCAGCCTAACCGGGACAGGCACAGATACGCAGTATTTT.